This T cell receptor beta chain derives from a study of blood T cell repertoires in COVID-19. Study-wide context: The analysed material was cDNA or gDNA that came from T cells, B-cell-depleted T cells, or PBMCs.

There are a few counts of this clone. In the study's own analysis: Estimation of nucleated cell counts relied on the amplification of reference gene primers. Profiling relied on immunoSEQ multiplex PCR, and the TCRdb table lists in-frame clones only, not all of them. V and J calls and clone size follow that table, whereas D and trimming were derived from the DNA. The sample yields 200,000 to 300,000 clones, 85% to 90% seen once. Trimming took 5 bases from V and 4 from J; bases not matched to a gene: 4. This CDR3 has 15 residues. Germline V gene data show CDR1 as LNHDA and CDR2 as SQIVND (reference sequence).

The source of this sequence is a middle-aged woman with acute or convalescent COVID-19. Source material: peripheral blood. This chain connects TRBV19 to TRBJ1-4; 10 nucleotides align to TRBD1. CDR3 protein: CASSARTGGNEKLFF. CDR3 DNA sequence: TGTGCCAGTAGTGCCCGGACAGGGGGTAATGAAAAACTGTTTTTT.